This TCR beta chain was sequenced during a study of spatial heterogeneity in lung cancer. Across the whole study: When available, follow-up PBMC samples taken a median of roughly two years after resection were sequenced. Study results and limitations: At resection, ubiquitous expanded tumor TCRs appeared in blood more than at follow-up.

This CDR3 comprises 13 residues. Germline lookup yields CDR1 SGHRS and CDR2 YFSETQ. V was shortened by 3 bases and J by 0 bases, with 6 bases between the two germline ends. This clonotype was seen a few times. Antigen specificity is unknown. Time point denoted: blood at routine non-recurrence follow-up after resection. Extraction of whole RNA from tumor, nontumor lung or frozen PBMC preceded unsorted sequencing. TCRdb redid the calling of the 5' RACE reads with MiXCR, one entry per CDR3 protein. The repertoire holds around 110,000 distinct CDR3 sequences, with less than 15% as singletons. The specimen was PBMCs, collected at follow-up. The receptor was isolated from a male donor with early-stage non-small cell lung cancer. This chain joins TRBV5-1 and TRBJ1-1; D gene ambiguous. CDR3 sequence reads: CASSSEMNTEAFF. CDR3 sequence (DNA): TGCGCCAGCAGCTCCGAAATGAACACTGAAGCTTTCTTT.